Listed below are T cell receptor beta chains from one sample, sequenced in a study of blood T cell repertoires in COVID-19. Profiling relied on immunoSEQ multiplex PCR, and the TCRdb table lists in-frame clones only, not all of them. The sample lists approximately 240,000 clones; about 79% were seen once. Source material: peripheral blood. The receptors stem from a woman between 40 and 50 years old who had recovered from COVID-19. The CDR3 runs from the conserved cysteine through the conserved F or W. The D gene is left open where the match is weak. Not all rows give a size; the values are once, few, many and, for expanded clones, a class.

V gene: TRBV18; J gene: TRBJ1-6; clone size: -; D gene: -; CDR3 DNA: TGTGCCAGCTCACAGACAGGCTCCTATAATTCACCCCTCCACTTT; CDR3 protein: CASSQTGSYNSPLHF
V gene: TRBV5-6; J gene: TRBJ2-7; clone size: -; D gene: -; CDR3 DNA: TGTGCCAGCAGCTTGAGAACCCAGGGGATTTACCTAGAGCAGTACTTC; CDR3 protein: CASSLRTQGIYLEQYF
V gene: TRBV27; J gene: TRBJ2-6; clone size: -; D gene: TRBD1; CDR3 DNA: TGTGCCAGCAGTGTTACAGGGGGCGGTGGGGCCAACGTCCTGACTTTC; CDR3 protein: CASSVTGGGGANVLTF
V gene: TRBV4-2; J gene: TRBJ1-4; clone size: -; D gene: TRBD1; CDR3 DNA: TGTGCCAGCAGCCCCGCCCCCGGGACAGGGGAGGAAAAACTGTTTTTT; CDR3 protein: CASSPAPGTGEEKLFF
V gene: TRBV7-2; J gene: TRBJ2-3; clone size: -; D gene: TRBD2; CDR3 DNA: TGTGCCAGCAGCTTATTCTCCAGCGGGGGTTGGAATACGCAGTATTTT; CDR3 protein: CASSLFSSGGWNTQYF
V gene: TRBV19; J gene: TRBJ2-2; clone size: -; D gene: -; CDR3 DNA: TGTGCCAGTAGTAGGTTGGGGACTGGGACCGGGGAGCTGTTTTTT; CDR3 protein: CASSRLGTGTGELFF
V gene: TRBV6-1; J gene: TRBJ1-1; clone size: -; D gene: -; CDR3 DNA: TGTGCCAGCAGTGATCCCGGGGGCACTGAAGCTTTCTTT; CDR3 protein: CASSDPGGTEAFF
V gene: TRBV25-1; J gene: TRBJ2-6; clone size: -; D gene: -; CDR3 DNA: TGTGCCAGCAGTGGGACAGTTTCCTGGGCCAACGTCCTGACTTTC; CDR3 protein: CASSGTVSWANVLTF
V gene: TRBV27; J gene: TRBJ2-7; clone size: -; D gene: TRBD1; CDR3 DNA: TGTGCCAGCAGTTCCGGACAGGGGCTCGAGCAGTACTTC; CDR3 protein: CASSSGQGLEQYF
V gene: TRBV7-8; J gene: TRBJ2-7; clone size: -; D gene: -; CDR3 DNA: TGTGCCAGCAGCCCACGGACGGGGAAGAGCTCCTACGAGCAGTACTTC; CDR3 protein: CASSPRTGKSSYEQYF
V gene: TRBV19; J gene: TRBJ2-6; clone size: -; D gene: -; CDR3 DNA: TGTGCCAGTATAGCCCGGGAGGGACAGGGAGTCTCTGGGGCCAACGTCCTGACTTTC; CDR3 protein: CASIAREGQGVSGANVLTF
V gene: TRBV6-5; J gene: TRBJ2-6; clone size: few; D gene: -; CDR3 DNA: TGTGCCAGCAGTCCGGAGAGGGCAACCAACGTCCTGACTTTC; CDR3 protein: CASSPERATNVLTF
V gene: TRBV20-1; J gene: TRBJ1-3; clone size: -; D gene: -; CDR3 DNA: TGCAGTGGTGGGACAGGAAACACCATATATTTT; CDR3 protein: CSGGTGNTIYF
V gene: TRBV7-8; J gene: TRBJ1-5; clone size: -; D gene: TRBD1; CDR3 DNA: TGTGCCAGCAGCTCGCAGATAACGGGACAGATAAATCAGCCCCAGCATTTT; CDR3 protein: CASSSQITGQINQPQHF
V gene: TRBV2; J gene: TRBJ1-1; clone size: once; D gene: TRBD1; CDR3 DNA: TGTGCCAGCAGTGTGAACAGGGGAGGAGACGGGACTGAAGCTTTCTTT; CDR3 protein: CASSVNRGGDGTEAFF
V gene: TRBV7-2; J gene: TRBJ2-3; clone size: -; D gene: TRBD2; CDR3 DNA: TGTGCCAGCAGCTTAGGTTACACTAGCGGATTCACAGATACGCAGTATTTT; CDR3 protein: CASSLGYTSGFTDTQYF
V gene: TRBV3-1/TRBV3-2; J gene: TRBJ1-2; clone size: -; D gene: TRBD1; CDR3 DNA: TGTGCCAGCAGCCAAGGGACTACAGGGGCTGGGCTATATGGCTACACCTTC; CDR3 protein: CASSQGTTGAGLYGYTF
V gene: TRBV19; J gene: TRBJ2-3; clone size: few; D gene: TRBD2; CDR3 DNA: TGTGCCAGTAAGGTGGGGCTAGCGGGGGAGAGGCACCTCACAGATACGCAGTATTTT; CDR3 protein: CASKVGLAGERHLTDTQYF
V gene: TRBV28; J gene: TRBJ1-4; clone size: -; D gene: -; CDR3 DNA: TGTGCCAGCAGTTCACAGGGATATTATGAAAAACTGTTTTTT; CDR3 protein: CASSSQGYYEKLFF
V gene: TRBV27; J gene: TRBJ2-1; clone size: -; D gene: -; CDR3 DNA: TGTGCCAGCAGTTTAGGGGCCCATCCGTACAATGAGCAGTTCTTC; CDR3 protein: CASSLGAHPYNEQFF
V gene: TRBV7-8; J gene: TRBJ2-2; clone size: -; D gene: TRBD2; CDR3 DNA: TGTGCCAGCAGCTTGGGCGGGGGGGCCGCCACCGGGGAGCTGTTTTTT; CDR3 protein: CASSLGGGAATGELFF
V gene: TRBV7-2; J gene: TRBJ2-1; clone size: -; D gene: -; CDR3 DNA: TGTGCCAGCAGCCCGGTGTTCGGTAGCTTCAGTGAGCAGTTCTTC; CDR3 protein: CASSPVFGSFSEQFF
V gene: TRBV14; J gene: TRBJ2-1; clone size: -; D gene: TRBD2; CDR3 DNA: TGTGCCAGCAGCATTGGACTAGCGGGGGGGAATGAGCAGTTCTTC; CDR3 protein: CASSIGLAGGNEQFF
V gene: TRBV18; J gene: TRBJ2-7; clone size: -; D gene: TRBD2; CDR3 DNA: TGTGCCAGCTCACCGAGGGAGGGCGAGCAGTACTTC; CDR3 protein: CASSPREGEQYF
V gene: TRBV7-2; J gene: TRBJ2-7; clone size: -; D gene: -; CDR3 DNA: TGTGCCAGCAGCTTAGGTGGCGGAGAAAACTACGAGCAGTACTTC; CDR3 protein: CASSLGGGENYEQYF
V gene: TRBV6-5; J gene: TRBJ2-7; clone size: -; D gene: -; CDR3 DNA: TGTGCCAGCAGTTCATTTGTAGGGGCAGATACCTACGAGCAGTACTTC; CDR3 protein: CASSSFVGADTYEQYF
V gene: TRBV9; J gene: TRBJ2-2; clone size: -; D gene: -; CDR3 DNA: TGTGCCAGCAGCAAGGGACTCTCCGGGGAGCTGTTTTTT; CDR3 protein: CASSKGLSGELFF
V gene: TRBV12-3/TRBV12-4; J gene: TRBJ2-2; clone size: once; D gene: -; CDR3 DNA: TGTGCCAGCAGTCCCGGGCCGGGAGGGGAGCTGTTTTTT; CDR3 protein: CASSPGPGGELFF
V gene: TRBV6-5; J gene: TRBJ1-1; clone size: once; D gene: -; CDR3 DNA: TGTGCCAGCAGTTACAAGACAGTAAACACTGAAGCTTTCTTT; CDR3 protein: CASSYKTVNTEAFF
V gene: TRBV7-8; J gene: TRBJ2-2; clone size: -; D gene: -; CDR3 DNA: TGTGCCAGCAGCTTCTTATTCGGGGGAACGAACACCGGGGAGCTGTTTTTT; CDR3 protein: CASSFLFGGTNTGELFF
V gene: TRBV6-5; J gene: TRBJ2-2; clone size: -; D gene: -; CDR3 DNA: TGTGCCAGCAGACCCCAGGCCGGGGAGCTGTTTTTT; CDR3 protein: CASRPQAGELFF
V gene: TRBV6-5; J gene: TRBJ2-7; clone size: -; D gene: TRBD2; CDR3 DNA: TGTGCCACCCTAGCGGGGAACTCCTACGAGCAGTACTTC; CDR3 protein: CATLAGNSYEQYF
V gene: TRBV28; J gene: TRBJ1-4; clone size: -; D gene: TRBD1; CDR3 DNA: TGTGCCAGCAGTAAAGGACAGGGGGAAAAACTGTTTTTT; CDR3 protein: CASSKGQGEKLFF
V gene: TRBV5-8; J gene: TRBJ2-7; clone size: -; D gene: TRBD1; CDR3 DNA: TGTGCCAGCAGCTCGTCCATGGGACAGACCTACGAGCAGTACTTC; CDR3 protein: CASSSSMGQTYEQYF
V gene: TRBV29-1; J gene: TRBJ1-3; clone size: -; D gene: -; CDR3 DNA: TGCAGCGTTGAAGATCAGACATTGGGAAACACCATATATTTT; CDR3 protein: CSVEDQTLGNTIYF
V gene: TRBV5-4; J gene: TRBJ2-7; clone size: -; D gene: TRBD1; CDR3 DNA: TGTGCCAGCAGCCCTGGGACAGACCCCTACGAGCAGTACTTC; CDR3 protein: CASSPGTDPYEQYF
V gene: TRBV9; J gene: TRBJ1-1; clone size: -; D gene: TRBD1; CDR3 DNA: TGTGCCAGCAGCGGCACCCAGGACAGGGGGGCTGAAGCTTTCTTT; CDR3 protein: CASSGTQDRGAEAFF
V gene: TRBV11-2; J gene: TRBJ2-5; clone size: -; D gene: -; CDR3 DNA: TGTGCCAGCAGCCCCCAGCGGGTTCAAGAGACCCAGTACTTC; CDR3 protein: CASSPQRVQETQYF
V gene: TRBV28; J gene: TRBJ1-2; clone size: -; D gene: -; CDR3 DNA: TGTGCCAGCCTCTTTTCTGGGGCTGGCTACACCTTC; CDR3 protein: CASLFSGAGYTF
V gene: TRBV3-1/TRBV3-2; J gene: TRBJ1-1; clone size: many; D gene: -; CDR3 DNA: TGTGCCAGCAGCCAAACAAGATACATGAACACTGAAGCTTTCTTT; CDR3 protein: CASSQTRYMNTEAFF
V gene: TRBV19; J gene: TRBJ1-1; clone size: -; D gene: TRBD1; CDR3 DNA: TGTGCCAGTACCGCCGAAGGGGGCCCATACACTGAAGCTTTCTTT; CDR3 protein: CASTAEGGPYTEAFF
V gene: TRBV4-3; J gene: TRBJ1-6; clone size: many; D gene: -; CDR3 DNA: TGCGCCAGCAGCCACGATCCAGGGGTTGGCTCCTATAATTCACCCCTCCACTTT; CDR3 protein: CASSHDPGVGSYNSPLHF
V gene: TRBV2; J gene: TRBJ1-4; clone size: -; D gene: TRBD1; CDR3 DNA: TGTGCCGGATCGGGACAGGTGAACGAAAAACTGTTTTTT; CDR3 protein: CAGSGQVNEKLFF
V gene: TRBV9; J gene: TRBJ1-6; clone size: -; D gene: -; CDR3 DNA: TGTGCCAGCAGCGTTAGCGGGAATTCACCCCTCCACTTT; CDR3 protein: CASSVSGNSPLHF
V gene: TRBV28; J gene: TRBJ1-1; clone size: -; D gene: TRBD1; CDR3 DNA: TGTGCCAGCCGACAGGGCCCGAACACTGAAGCTTTCTTT; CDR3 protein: CASRQGPNTEAFF
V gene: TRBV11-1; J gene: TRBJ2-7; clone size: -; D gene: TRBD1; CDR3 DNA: TGTGCCAGCAGCTTAAGGGCGACAGGGGTATTCGACGAGCAGTACTTC; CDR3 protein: CASSLRATGVFDEQYF
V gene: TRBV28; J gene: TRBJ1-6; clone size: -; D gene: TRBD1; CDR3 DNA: TGTGCCAGCAGCTCCGGGACAGGCATTAATTCACCCCTCCACTTT; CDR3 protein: CASSSGTGINSPLHF
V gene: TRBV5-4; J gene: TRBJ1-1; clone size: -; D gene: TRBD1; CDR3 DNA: TGTGCCAGCAGCTATGGACAGGGAGGGGGACTTGGTCGCACTGAAGCTTTCTTT; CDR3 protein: CASSYGQGGGLGRTEAFF
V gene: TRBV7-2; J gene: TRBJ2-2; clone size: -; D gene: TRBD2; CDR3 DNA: TGTGCCAGCAGCGTTAGCGGGGGTGGTACCGGGGAGCTGTTTTTT; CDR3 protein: CASSVSGGGTGELFF
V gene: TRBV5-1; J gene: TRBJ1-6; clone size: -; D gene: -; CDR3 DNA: TGCGCCAGCAGCTTGAGACTCGATAATTCACCCCTCCACTTT; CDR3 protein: CASSLRLDNSPLHF
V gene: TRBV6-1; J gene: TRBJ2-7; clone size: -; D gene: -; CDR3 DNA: TGTGCCAGCAGTGGAGCCGGGACAACCTACGAGCAGTACTTC; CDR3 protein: CASSGAGTTYEQYF
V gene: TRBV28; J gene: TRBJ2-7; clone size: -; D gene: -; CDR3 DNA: TGTGCCAGCAGGGTCAGCGGGCGGACCTACGAGCAGTACTTC; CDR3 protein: CASRVSGRTYEQYF
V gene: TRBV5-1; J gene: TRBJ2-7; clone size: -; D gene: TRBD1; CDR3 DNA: TGCGCCAGCAGCCCGGGACAGGTTGGATCCTACGAGCAGTACTTC; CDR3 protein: CASSPGQVGSYEQYF
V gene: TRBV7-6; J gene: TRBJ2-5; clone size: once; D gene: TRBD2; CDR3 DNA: TGTGCCAGCAGCCTTGATTTTACTAGCGGGGGGGTTGGAGAGACCCAGTACTTC; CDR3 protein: CASSLDFTSGGVGETQYF
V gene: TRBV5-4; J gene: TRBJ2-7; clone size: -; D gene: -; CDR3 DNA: TGTGCCAGCAGCCCCCCCACCCTTGGACAGCCCGACGAGCAGTACTTC; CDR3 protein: CASSPPTLGQPDEQYF
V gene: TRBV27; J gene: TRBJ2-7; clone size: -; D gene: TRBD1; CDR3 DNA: TGTGCCAGCGCACCGGTTCTAGGACAGGGGTCCGAGCAGTACTTC; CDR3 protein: CASAPVLGQGSEQYF
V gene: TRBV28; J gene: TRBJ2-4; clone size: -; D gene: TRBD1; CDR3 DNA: TGTGCCAGCAGTTCCCTCGGGACAGCTTTAGCCAAAAACATTCAGTACTTC; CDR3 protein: CASSSLGTALAKNIQYF
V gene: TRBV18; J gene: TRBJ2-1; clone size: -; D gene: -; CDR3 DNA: TGTGCCAGCTCACCAGCGGGGTCCTACAATGAGCAGTTCTTC; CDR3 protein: CASSPAGSYNEQFF
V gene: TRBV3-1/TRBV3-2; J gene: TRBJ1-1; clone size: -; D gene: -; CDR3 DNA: TGTGCCAGCAGCCAAGATCACGGGGTGAGCAGTCAAGCTTTCTTT; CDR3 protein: CASSQDHGVSSQAFF
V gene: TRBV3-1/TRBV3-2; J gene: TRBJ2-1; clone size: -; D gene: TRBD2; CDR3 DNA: TGTGCCAGCAGCCAAGAATCTTTAACTAGCGGGTTCCACAATGAGCAGTTCTTC; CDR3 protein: CASSQESLTSGFHNEQFF